This passage covers 26 T cell receptor beta chains from one sample sequenced in a study of type 1 regulatory T cells. Each CDR3 protein is one row after TCRdb ran MiXCR on the reads. Of 88,000 or so distinct CDR3 sequences listed, 31% are singletons. Sequenced material: CD4+ T cells, either the whole sample or a sorted fraction (not recorded which). The receptors shown here come from a human donor in good health.

This clonotype was seen only a few times. The V and J genes are TRBV12-5 and TRBJ1-1; 7 nucleotides align to TRBD1. This CDR3 comprises 17 residues. The junction had 16 bases not matched to a gene; V was cut back by 4 bases and J by 5 bases. Germline V gene sequence: CDR1 LGHNT, CDR2 FRNRAP. This chain's CDR3 is CASGSETGIVGSTEAFF. The DNA for the CDR3 is TGTGCTAGTGGTTCGGAGACAGGGATTGTGGGGTCGACTGAAGCTTTCTTT.

This clonotype has a handful of counts. The gene calls are TRBV7-2 and TRBJ1-2; 7 bases agree with TRBD1. CDR1 and CDR2 (germline): SGHTA, FQGNSA. J was trimmed by 6 bases and V by 4 bases; bases with no gene match: 2. The CDR3 covers 12 residues. CDR3: CASSSQGNGYTF. CDR3 coding DNA: TGTGCCAGCAGCTCACAGGGGAATGGCTACACCTTC.

Here the CDR3 reads CASSFKRLAGHKNEQFF. The DNA for the CDR3 is TGTGCCAGCAGCTTTAAGCGACTAGCGGGACATAAGAATGAGCAGTTCTTC. The chain carries TRBV7-3 and TRBJ2-1, with TRBD2 matching over 11 bases. The CDR3 runs to 17 residues. Germline CDR1 is SGHTA and CDR2 is FQGTGA. Trimming cost V 3 bases and J 7 bases; bases outside gene matches: 11.

The rearrangement links TRBV4-3 to TRBJ2-7; 11 positions agree with TRBD2. The CDR3 loop spans 15 amino acids. Losses at the gene ends were 3 bases for V and 4 bases for J; bases not matched to a gene: 5. Germline CDR1 LGHNA, CDR2 YSLEER. The CDR3 here is CASSHEGTSGYEQYF. The CDR3 nucleotides are TGCGCCAGCAGCCACGAGGGGACTAGCGGTTACGAGCAGTACTTC.

This clonotype showed up just a few times. The chain uses TRBV20-1 and TRBJ2-7, with 8 bases lining up with TRBD2. This CDR3 contains 14 residues. Germline V gene lookup returns CDR1 DFQATT and CDR2 SNEGSKA (reference sequence). V gave up 1 base and J gave up 1 base; unmatched junction bases: 3. CDR3 loop: CSARAGGSSYEQYF. The CDR3 nucleotides are TGCAGTGCTAGAGCGGGAGGGTCTTCCTACGAGCAGTACTTC.

The chain recombines TRBV27 with TRBJ1-1, with 8 nucleotides matching TRBD1. The CDR3 spans 12 residues. CDR1 and CDR2 from the germline V gene are MNHEY and SMNVEV (reference sequence). The V and J ends lost 5 bases and 10 bases, in that order; junction bases with no gene match: 6. This CDR3 reads CASSLRTGPAFF. CDR3 nucleotide sequence: TGTGCCAGCAGTCTGAGGACAGGGCCAGCTTTCTTT.

The chain joins TRBV20-1 to TRBJ2-1, with D possibly TRBD2 on 5 matching bases. The CDR3 spans 16 residues. Trimming shortened V by 5 bases and J by 6 bases, and 23 bases separated the two germline ends. Germline CDR1 reads DFQATT; CDR2 reads SNEGSKA (reference sequence). The chain's CDR3 is CSAPGRVSESSNEQFF. The CDR3 bases are TGCAGTGCTCCCGGCCGGGTTAGCGAGAGTTCCAATGAGCAGTTCTTC.

The rearrangement links TRBV6-2 or TRBV6-3 to TRBJ2-1, with D unclear. Per the germline V gene, CDR1 is MNHEY and CDR2 is SVGEGT. The length of the CDR3 is 14 residues. The V and J ends lost 0 bases and 7 bases respectively, with 10 bases between them. This chain's CDR3 is CASSYSVASNEQFF. The CDR3 DNA reads TGTGCCAGCAGTTACTCGGTAGCTTCGAATGAGCAGTTCTTC.

This clonotype came up a few times. This chain connects TRBV5-1 to TRBJ1-5; D call uncertain. Germline V gene lookup returns CDR1 SGHRS and CDR2 YFSETQ. The CDR3 is made up of 17 amino acids. Trimming removed 1 base at V and 4 bases at J, with 18 bases between. The CDR3 DNA reads as TGCGCCAGCAGCTTGTTGCCTGTGGGCAGGATTAATCAGCCCCAGCATTTT. Encoded protein: CASSLLPVGRINQPQHF.

The CDR3 DNA is TGTGCCAGCAGCCAGGGGGTCGGGTATGAAGCTTTCTTT. Translated, it gives CASSQGVGYEAFF. V gene TRBV5-6 combines with J gene TRBJ1-1, with 7 bases aligning to TRBD1. Germline V gene sequence: CDR1 SGHDT, CDR2 YYEEEE. The length of the CDR3 is 13 residues. With V trimmed by 4 bases and J by 7 bases, 7 bases remained unmatched.

The chain has TRBV20-1 and TRBJ1-6; maybe TRBD1 (5 bases). The CDR3 totals 18 residues. Germline V CDR1 and CDR2: DFQATT, SNEGSKA (reference sequence). Trimming stripped 5 bases from V and 0 bases from J, with 20 bases between. The CDR3 DNA sequence: TGCAGTGCTCGCCGGGGAGGCGGCAGGGTCTCCTATAATTCACCCCTCCACTTT. Protein product: CSARRGGGRVSYNSPLHF.

The rearrangement joins TRBV6-1 to TRBJ2-2, with TRBD1 matching 7 bases. The CDR3 consists of 14 residues. Germline-derived CDR1 and CDR2 are MNHNS and SASEGT. The J segment lost 4 bases and the V segment lost 7 bases, leaving 6 bases of the junction unmatched. The CDR3 spells CASIKQGSTGELFF. The CDR3 nucleotides read TGTGCCAGCATCAAACAGGGGAGCACCGGGGAGCTGTTTTTT.

The chain couples TRBV5-1 to TRBJ2-7, with TRBD2 matching 8 bases. CDR1 is SGHRS and CDR2 is YFSETQ in the germline V gene. V was clipped by 4 bases and J by 4 bases; unmatched bases: 7. CDR3 length: 14 amino acids. Written as DNA, the CDR3 is TGCGCCAGCAGCCCTCCGGGACTAGGATACGAGCAGTACTTC. Translated: CASSPPGLGYEQYF.

The chain employs TRBV30 and TRBJ2-1; 7 nucleotides match TRBD2. The CDR3 extends over 15 amino acids. The trim removed 5 bases at V and 4 bases at J, leaving 11 bases unmatched. Germline assignment: CDR1 GTSNPN and CDR2 SVGIG (reference sequence). CDR3 loop: CAWFPGGSEYNEQFF. For the CDR3, the DNA is TGTGCCTGGTTCCCGGGCGGGAGTGAGTACAATGAGCAGTTCTTC.

The table lists this clonotype with a few counts. The CDR3 loop reads CASSITGSAQPQHF. For the CDR3, the DNA is TGTGCCAGCAGCATTACAGGGTCTGCTCAGCCCCAGCATTTT. The chain recombines TRBV6-5 with TRBJ1-5; maybe TRBD1 (6 bases). Trimming stripped 6 bases from V and 6 bases from J, with 15 bases between. CDR1 is MNHEY and CDR2 is SVGAGI in the germline V gene. The CDR3 spans 14 residues.

This clonotype came up a few times. The rearrangement uses TRBV28 and TRBJ1-5; no clear D gene. The length of the CDR3 is 15 residues. From germline, CDR1 is MDHEN and CDR2 SYDVKM. The V end was cut by 5 bases, the J end by 2 bases, with 13 bases between. DNA of the CDR3: TGTGCCAGCAGTCCTGCGTTTGGGGGCAATCAGCCCCAGCATTTT. Translating gives CASSPAFGGNQPQHF. The whole variable domain, filled in from reference TRBV28 and TRBJ1-5, reads DVKVTQSSRYLVKRTGEKVFLECVQDMDHENMFWYRQDPGLGLRLIYFSYDVKMKEKGDIPEGYSVSREKKERFSLILESASTNQTSMYLCASSPAFGGNQPQHFGDGTRLSIL.

The rearrangement joins TRBV28 to TRBJ1-2; D gene uncertain. Germline V gives CDR1 MDHEN, CDR2 SYDVKM. The CDR3 is 13 residues long. Trimming shortened V by 3 bases and J by 2 bases, and 7 bases separated the two germline ends. CDR3 residues: CASSFDGNYGYTF. CDR3 sequence (DNA): TGTGCCAGCAGTTTCGACGGAAACTATGGCTACACCTTC.

The chain links TRBV18 to TRBJ1-2; 10 bases match TRBD1. Germline lookup yields CDR1 KGHSH and CDR2 LQKENI. The CDR3 spans 18 residues. The J segment lost 6 bases and the V segment lost 5 bases, leaving 18 bases of the junction unmatched. The CDR3 protein is CASSFTGTGATNRDGYTF. The CDR3 region has the DNA TGTGCCAGCTCATTTACCGGGACAGGGGCTACAAACCGGGATGGCTACACCTTC.

The chain employs TRBV20-1 and TRBJ2-7; 12 bases are shared with TRBD1. The CDR3 contains 14 residues. Unmatched junction bases numbered 5, after V lost 6 bases and J lost 2 bases. Germline V CDR1 and CDR2: DFQATT, SNEGSKA (reference sequence). The CDR3 region is CSAAGTGGTYEQYF. In DNA, the CDR3 is TGCAGTGCAGCCGGGACAGGGGGCACCTACGAGCAGTACTTC.

The V call is TRBV5-1, the J call TRBJ2-7; 8 positions match TRBD2. The CDR3 consists of 14 residues. J gave up 7 bases and V 0 bases, and 6 bases lay outside the gene matches. Looked up from germline, CDR1 is SGHRS and CDR2 is YFSETQ. In DNA form, the CDR3 reads TGCGCCAGCAGCTTGGACAGCGGGAGTATGGAGCAGTACTTC. Protein: CASSLDSGSMEQYF.

V is TRBV2 and J is TRBJ1-1; D unclear. The germline gives CDR1 SNHLY, CDR2 FYNNEI. V dropped 7 bases and J dropped 8 bases, with 17 bases sitting between them. CDR3 length equals 13 residues. The CDR3 sequence is CASKRERTKEAFF. CDR3 DNA: TGTGCCAGCAAGAGGGAGAGGACGAAGGAAGCTTTCTTT.

The chain combines TRBV29-1 with TRBJ1-1; no clear D. V was cut by 4 bases and J by 1 base, with 10 bases left in between. This CDR3 has 13 residues. Germline V gene lookup returns CDR1 SQVTM and CDR2 ANQGSEA. The CDR3 here is CSVGADQNTEAFF. The CDR3 nucleotides are TGCAGCGTTGGTGCAGACCAGAACACTGAAGCTTTCTTT.

The chain employs TRBV7-7 and TRBJ2-5; 7 bases are shared with TRBD1. The V gene end was trimmed by 2 bases and the J gene end by 3 bases; junction bases not matched to a gene: 3. The CDR3 runs to 14 residues. CDR1 is SSHAT, CDR2 FNYEAQ, per germline (reference sequence). Written as DNA, the CDR3 is TGTGCCAGCAGCTTATCGGGACAGAAAGAGACCCAGTACTTC. The encoded protein is CASSLSGQKETQYF.

The chain combines TRBV4-1 with TRBJ2-3, with D tentatively TRBD1 (6 bases). Looked up from germline, CDR1 is MGHRA and CDR2 is YSYEKL. The CDR3 spans 16 residues. V was cut by 2 bases and J by 4 bases, with 16 bases left in between. In DNA form, the CDR3 reads TGCGCCAGCAGCCAATTGGGGAGATACAGGGCAGATACGCAGTATTTT. It encodes CASSQLGRYRADTQYF.

The rearrangement links TRBV7-2 to TRBJ1-1, with TRBD1 as a possible D gene (5 bases). The CDR3 contains 19 residues. With 4 bases removed from V and 1 base from J, the gap between germline ends came to 25 bases. Germline V CDR1 and CDR2: SGHTA, FQGNSA. The CDR3 region is CASSWAAKLRGVRNTEAFF. CDR3 nucleotides: TGTGCCAGCAGCTGGGCTGCAAAACTCCGGGGCGTCCGGAACACTGAAGCTTTCTTT. Complete variable domain (other parts from reference TRBV7-2 and TRBJ1-1): GAGVSQSPSNKVTEKGKDVELRCDPISGHTALYWYRQSLGQGLEFLIYFQGNSAPDKSGLPSDRFSAERTGGSVSTLTIQRTQQEDSAVYLCASSWAAKLRGVRNTEAFFGQGTRLTVV.

The chain recombines TRBV5-4 with TRBJ2-7; 12 bases line up with TRBD1. V was clipped by 4 bases and J by 7 bases; unmatched bases: 9. Per germline, CDR1 SGHNT and CDR2 YYREEE (reference sequence). The CDR3 runs 15 residues. In nucleotides, the CDR3 is TGTGCCAGCAGCACCCCGGGACAGGGGGCAGGGGAGCAGTACTTC. Residues: CASSTPGQGAGEQYF.